This TCR beta chain was recorded in a study of T-cell reconstitution after alpha-beta-depleted transplantation in children. The TCRbeta library incorporated unique molecular identifiers. TCRdb recomputed calls from the PCR reads with MiXCR, one row per CDR3 protein. The table has approximately 420,000 distinct CDR3 sequences, 11% seen once. The CDR3 has 13 amino acids. Between the trimmed V and J ends, which lost 1 base and 9 bases, there was a span of 13 bases. Germline assignment: CDR1 DFQATT and CDR2 SNEGSKA (reference sequence). This clonotype was observed a handful of times. This TCR was sampled from a human donor who donated a stem cell graft to a child with acute myeloid leukemia. The rearrangement uses TRBV20-1 and TRBJ2-1; D not resolved. The source was PBMCs from the stem cell graft donor, collected from the stem cell graft. The CDR3 coding sequence is TGCAGTGCTAGAGTCCCCCCCGGCAGTGAGCAGTTCTTC. Translating it yields CSARVPPGSEQFF.